This T cell receptor beta chain was sequenced in a study of early T cells in non-severe SARS-CoV-2 infection (dated by TCRdb to the early 2020s). Describing the broader study: Because TCR sequencing relied on bulk RNA taken from unsorted whole blood, pairing of alpha and beta chains was not possible.

Library preparation used 5' RACE. TCRdb lists the instrument as NextSeq 500. The TCR library protocol attached unique molecular identifiers to individual cDNA molecules to correct for sequencing error and PCR bias. Sequencing covered both TCR alpha and beta chains, and within each sample the abundances of alpha and beta sequences were tightly co-correlated. The authors' pipeline ran thus. Decombinator V4 was used to perform V gene, J gene and CDR3 annotation of TCR sequences. Expanded TCRs were defined as changing significantly between any two time points under a Poisson model with p below 0.0001. TCR abundances were normalised to the total number of TCRs sequenced per sample and expressed as counts per million. TRAV1-2 paired with TRAJ12, TRAJ20 or TRAJ33 defined MAIT TCRs, while TRAV10 paired with TRAJ18 defined iNKT TCRs. VDJdb, accessed 1 November 2021, was searched for CMV, EBV and SARS-CoV-2 annotated TCRs, excluding TCRs annotated for multiple antigens. TCRdb reanalyzed the raw reads on its own, using fastp at Q25 for trimming and MiXCR for clone calling, and kept in-frame beta chains. Here each entry gathers all rows of one CDR3 protein and keeps the most common genes and DNA. The V and J calls here are based on TCRdb, not the publication. This sample comprises around 66,000 distinct CDR3 sequences, around 6.5% of them detected only once. The ten largest make up 3% to 3.5% of the sample.

Paper-wide results and their limitations: VDJdb matching was skewed toward anti-spike CD8 responses, so virus-specific expansions were likely underestimated and private and CD4 specificities were missed.

Set within a cohort of healthcare workers in London, UK, this nested case-control study involved weekly PCR testing of nasopharyngeal swabs along with blood sampling. Between 23 and 31 March 2020, the week of the UK lockdown, healthcare workers were enrolled and then followed up weekly for as long as 16 weeks. This clonotype was detected only a few times. What this receptor recognizes is not known. A much larger clone differs from this one at a single base, so this may be a read error. From the germline V gene, CDR1 is MDHEN and CDR2 is SYDVKM. The germline V end is reduced by 8 bases and the J end by 0 bases; junction bases left unmatched: 16. There are 18 amino acids in the CDR3, from cysteine to phenylalanine inclusive. The read is trimmed to its CDR3 DNA, 54 bases read in frame from base 1.

The V and J segments used are TRBV28 and TRBJ1-1; 9 bases in the middle match TRBD1. The clonotype originates from an adult who was a healthcare worker with PCR-confirmed SARS-CoV-2 infection or an uninfected control (not recorded which). The sample here was whole blood, taken at baseline. The CDR3 protein sequence reads: CASRRRQGVRRVNTEAFF. The bases read TGTGCCAGCCGTCGTCGACAGGGGGTAAGGCGGGTGAACACTGAAGCTTTCTTT.